This T cell receptor beta chain derives from a study of radiotherapy plus CTLA-4 blockade in lung cancer. Study summary: With 31% of patients having disease control, objective responses were seen in approximately 19%.

For this clone: Its matching antigen is unknown.

In chemo-refractory metastatic non-small-cell lung cancer, patients got ipilimumab CTLA-4 blockade together with focal radiation. Using immunoSEQ multiplex PCR, the repertoire was profiled, and TCRdb retains in-frame clones only, with some absent. The table records tens of thousands of clones, 65% to 85% of them present only once. Study-level results: After radiotherapy and ipilimumab, tumor-derived clones expanded in peripheral blood. Increased serum interferon-beta after radiation also reportedly predicted response strongly.

Here the sequenced sample was peripheral blood, taken from a patient treated with radiotherapy plus ipilimumab. The source of this sequence is a human donor with non-small cell lung cancer whose response to radiotherapy plus ipilimumab could not be evaluated. Some clones in this sample may be carry-over from other donors' samples.

As DNA, the CDR3 is TGTGCCAGTAGGGTGGACAGGGACACAGATACGCAGTATTTT. Protein product: CASRVDRDTDTQYF. The rearrangement uses TRBV19 and TRBJ2-3, with 8 nucleotides matching TRBD1. Germline V gene data show CDR1 as LNHDA and CDR2 as SQIVND (reference sequence). The CDR3 has 14 amino acids. V was pared by 6 bases and J by 2 bases, with 4 bases of the junction left unmatched.